A single sample is the source of the 22 T cell receptor beta chains below, sequenced in a study of TET2 disruption in CD19-targeted CAR T cells. Profiled with immunoSEQ multiplex PCR; TCRdb holds only in-frame clones, not every one. The listing contains tens of thousands of clones. No antigens are known for them. Treatment specified: autologous CTL019 cells: CD19 CAR with 4-1BB and CD3 zeta domains. This sample comprised CD8- CAR+ T cells sorted from cultured blood T cells, obtained for CD19 CAR T cell therapy. Regarding subset: CD8-negative CAR-positive T cells from the infusion product. Receptors were obtained from a man aged 65-85 years with chronic lymphocytic leukemia.

With regard to this clone: From the germline J gene comes the end of the CDR3, since the read stops 3 residues before it. The chain has TRBV29-1 and TRBJ2-7; TRBD1 agrees at 7 bases. Germline V gene sequence: CDR1 SQVTM, CDR2 ANQGSEA. The J segment lost 4 bases and the V segment lost 7 bases, leaving 10 bases of the junction unmatched. The CDR3 runs 13 residues. The CDR3 is CSAVGQKSYEQYF. CDR3 bases read: TGCAGCGCCGTGGGACAGAAATCGTACGAG.

A word on this clone: One end of the junction is discordant with germline, which a read error may explain. The DNA ends 3 residues before the CDR3 does, and the rest of the CDR3 is filled in from the germline J gene. The J gene is TRBJ1-6, the V gene TRBV4-2; 7 bases line up with TRBD1. The length of the CDR3 is 16 residues. CDR1 is LGHNA, CDR2 YNFKEQ, per germline. The sequenced part of the CDR3 DNA is TGCGCCAGCAGCCAAGAAAAGGGGGCTGGCAATTCACCC. It is translated as CASSQEKGAGNSP. The CDR3 reads in full as CASSQEKGAGNSPLHF.

As regards this clone: The CDR3 is cut off 3 residues early in the read; its end comes from the germline J gene. This chain uses TRBV5-1 with TRBJ2-4; no clear D. Germline values: CDR1 SGHRS, CDR2 YFSETQ. This CDR3 has 14 amino acids. The DNA read from the CDR3 is TGCGCCAGCAGCAGAACAGAAGCCCAAGAGACT. Amino acids: CASSRTEAQET. The entire CDR3 is CASSRTEAQETQYF.

About this clone itself: With the read ending 3 residues before the CDR3 end, the germline J gene is used to fill in that end. The V and J genes are TRBV20-1 and TRBJ1-1; possibly TRBD1 for D (5 bases). The germline V gene has CDR1 DFQATT and CDR2 SNEGSKA (reference sequence). Trimming stripped 5 bases from V and 0 bases from J, with 10 bases between. This CDR3 is 13 amino acids long. Partial CDR3 DNA: TGCAGTGCTTTGAGACAGCTGAACACTGAA. Its translation is CSALRQLNTE. The full CDR3 sequence reads CSALRQLNTEAFF.

About this clone: The sequenced fragment ends 3 residues before the CDR3 boundary, so the rest is inferred from the germline J gene. The V gene is TRBV6-2 or TRBV6-3, the J gene TRBJ1-1; 7 bases line up with TRBD1. Germline V lookup: CDR1 MNHEY, CDR2 SVGEGT. J lost 0 bases, V lost 2 bases, and 9 bases had no gene match. The CDR3 spans 17 residues. The sequenced part of the CDR3 DNA is TGTGCCAGCAGTTACCTCCCTGGACAGGCAATGAACACTGAA. It codes for CASSYLPGQAMNTE. The whole CDR3 sequence is CASSYLPGQAMNTEAFF.

Concerning this clone: Read sequence stops 3 residues before the CDR3 end, and the germline J gene provides the missing end. The sample has other DNA sequences that encode this CDR3 too. V is TRBV4-1 and J is TRBJ2-5; 10 bases are a match to TRBD1. The CDR3 is 15 residues long. The V gene's germline CDR1 is MGHRA and CDR2 YSYEKL. The trim removed 3 bases at V and 5 bases at J, leaving 6 bases unmatched. CDR3 DNA, as far as it was read: TGCGCCAGCAGCCACCGACAGGGGGCTAGGGAGACC. Its protein product is CASSHRQGARET. In full, the CDR3 is CASSHRQGARETQYF.

Concerning this clone itself: The DNA ends 3 residues before the CDR3 does, and the rest of the CDR3 is filled in from the germline J gene. The V and J genes are TRBV20-1 and TRBJ1-1; D may be TRBD1 (6 bases). The CDR3 consists of 18 residues. The germline V gene has CDR1 DFQATT and CDR2 SNEGSKA (reference sequence). Partial CDR3 DNA: TGCAGTGCTAGATCCGGGACTAGCGGGGGGGCCCACACAGATACG. It encodes CSARSGTSGGAHTDT. The whole CDR3 sequence reads CSARSGTSGGAHTDTAFF.

Note on this clone: Coverage ceases 3 residues before the CDR3 finishes, and the germline J gene fills in the end. The sample holds other DNA sequences that translate to the same CDR3. The V and J genes are TRBV4-2 and TRBJ1-3, with 12 positions matching TRBD1. CDR1 and CDR2 from the germline V gene are LGHNA and YNFKEQ. The CDR3 is 17 amino acids. The covered CDR3 bases are TGTGCCAGCAGCCCTACACCACCGGGACAGGGGGCCGGAACT. This gives the protein CASSPTPPGQGAGT. The full CDR3 protein reads CASSPTPPGQGAGTIYF.

Note on this clone: The CDR3 end falls 3 residues outside the read, so it is completed with the germline J gene. The J gene is TRBJ1-4, the V gene TRBV20-1; TRBD1 agrees at 7 bases. Germline V CDR1 and CDR2: DFQATT, SNEGSKA (reference sequence). V shed 5 bases and J 7 bases; nucleotides not matched to a gene: 7. The CDR3 is made up of 13 amino acids. The sequenced part of the CDR3 DNA is TGCAGTGCTGGACAGGTCGGGGGTGAAAAA. This codes for CSAGQVGGEK. The CDR3, in full, reads CSAGQVGGEKLFF.

As to this clone: The CDR3 end falls 3 residues outside the read, so it is completed with the germline J gene. The rearrangement uses TRBV10-1 and TRBJ2-7; perhaps TRBD1 as D (6 bases). V lost 7 bases and J 3 bases, leaving 13 bases between the germline ends. CDR1 WNHNN and CDR2 SYGVQD come from the germline V gene (reference sequence). CDR3 length: 13 amino acids. The DNA read from the CDR3 is TGCGCCAGCATGGGGGCCAGTGGCTACGAG. Translating gives CASMGASGYE. From start to end, the CDR3 is CASMGASGYEQYF.

Remarks on this clone: The CDR3 end is not reached by the read, which stops 3 residues before it; the germline J gene fills it in. This chain uses TRBV7-8 with TRBJ2-2, with D possibly matching TRBD1 (5 bases). The V end was cut by 5 bases, the J end by 2 bases, with 15 bases between. Germline V CDR1 and CDR2: SGHVS, FQNEAQ. This CDR3 spans 16 amino acids. Here the CDR3 reads CASSPIRRGNTGELFF. The DNA read from the CDR3 is TGTGCCAGCAGCCCCATTAGAAGGGGAAACACCGGGGAG.

Concerning this clone: The read falls 3 residues short of the CDR3 end, and the missing part is taken from the germline J gene. The chain employs TRBV20-1 and TRBJ2-4; the D call may be TRBD1 or TRBD2 (6 bases each). Germline V lookup: CDR1 DFQATT, CDR2 SNEGSKA (reference sequence). The CDR3 extends over 14 amino acids. The CDR3 here is CSAWSRGGNQPQYF. The part of the CDR3 DNA that was read is TGCAGTGCCTGGTCCAGGGGAGGCAATCAGCCT.

Notes on this clone: Read sequence stops 3 residues before the CDR3 end, and the germline J gene provides the missing end. This chain links TRBV19 with TRBJ2-2; 8 bases match TRBD2. Germline V gene sequence: CDR1 LNHDA, CDR2 SQIVND (reference sequence). The V and J ends lost 4 bases and 8 bases, in that order; junction bases with no gene match: 12. The CDR3 consists of 16 residues. The CDR3 DNA, read in part, is TGTGCCAGTAGTAAGAACAGCGGGGGTGCCGCGGGGGAG. Residues: CASSKNSGGAAGE. The whole CDR3 is CASSKNSGGAAGELFF.

Of note for this clone: The CDR3 goes on 3 residues after the read ends, and that part is filled in from the germline J gene. The genes are TRBV12-3 or TRBV12-4 and TRBJ2-7, with TRBD1 identical over 8 bases. This CDR3 region has 14 residues. Trimming cost V 6 bases and J 2 bases; bases outside gene matches: 6. CDR3 DNA, as far as it was read: TGTGCCAGCAGCCCCGGGACAGGAACCTACGAG. Translation gives CASSPGTGTYE. The entire CDR3 is CASSPGTGTYEQYF.

Details on this clone: The read ends 3 residues before the CDR3 terminus; that terminus is restored from the germline J gene. The chain joins TRBV5-5 to TRBJ2-7; tentatively, D is TRBD2 (5 bases). The CDR3 covers 14 residues. V was shortened by 4 bases and J by 2 bases, with 13 bases between the two germline ends. Germline-derived CDR1 and CDR2 are SGHKS and YYEKEE (reference sequence). The DNA read from the CDR3 is TGTGCCAGCAGCAAATCGACGGGGACCTACGAG. This translates into CASSKSTGTYE. The entire CDR3 is CASSKSTGTYEQYF.

The CDR3 region is CSAWTGGADTQYF. The sequenced CDR3 bases are TGCAGCGCTTGGACAGGGGGCGCGGATACG. This chain connects TRBV29-1 to TRBJ2-3; TRBD1 matches at 11 bases. The sequenced fragment ends 3 residues before the CDR3 boundary, so the rest is inferred from the germline J gene. V was clipped by 7 bases and J by 6 bases; unmatched bases: 6. The CDR3 totals 13 residues. Germline V gene lookup returns CDR1 SQVTM and CDR2 ANQGSEA.

Points on this clone: The sequence runs out 3 residues before the end of the CDR3; the remainder is reconstructed from the germline J gene. The genes are TRBV30 and TRBJ2-7; 7 nucleotides align to TRBD1. Germline lookup yields CDR1 GTSNPN and CDR2 SVGIG (reference sequence). The V gene end was trimmed by 2 bases and the J gene end by 2 bases; junction bases not matched to a gene: 3. The CDR3 is made up of 13 amino acids. The CDR3: CAWSPGTAYEQYF. The covered CDR3 bases are TGTGCCTGGAGTCCCGGGACAGCCTACGAG.

Remarks on this clone: Read sequence stops 3 residues before the CDR3 end, and the germline J gene provides the missing end. The rearrangement joins TRBV5-1 to TRBJ2-3; TRBD2 agrees at 7 bases. This CDR3 is built from 17 residues. The germline CDR1 and CDR2 sequences are SGHRS and YFSETQ. Losses at the gene ends were 0 bases for V and 0 bases for J; bases not matched to a gene: 7. The covered CDR3 bases are TGCGCCAGCAGCTTGGTACGGGGGGTAGCGAGCACAGATACG. Its translation is CASSLVRGVASTDT. The whole CDR3 region reads CASSLVRGVASTDTQYF.

Turning to this clone: The sequence runs out 3 residues before the end of the CDR3; the remainder is reconstructed from the germline J gene. Other DNA sequences in the sample encode the same CDR3. The chain joins TRBV18 to TRBJ1-3; no definite D call. The CDR3 totals 14 residues. Germline CDR1 reads KGHSH; CDR2 reads LQKENI. V shed 3 bases and J shed 4 bases, with 10 bases lying between them. CDR3 DNA (partial): TGTGCCAGCTCACCGACACCTCAGGGAAACACC. Protein: CASSPTPQGNT. The entire CDR3 protein is CASSPTPQGNTIYF.

In the case of this clone: The read halts 3 residues ahead of the CDR3 end, with the missing end drawn from the germline J gene. Other nucleotide sequences from this sample produce the same CDR3. This rearrangement joins TRBV19 to TRBJ1-2; D possibly corresponds to TRBD1 (5 bases). The CDR3 totals 15 residues. The germline CDR1 and CDR2 sequences are LNHDA and SQIVND (reference sequence). CDR3 DNA, as far as it was read: TGTGCCAGTGGCGGACTAGCGGGGGGTGGCGATACA. This gives the protein CASGGLAGGGDT. The whole CDR3 region reads CASGGLAGGGDTYTF. Full variable domain (remainder filled in from reference TRBV19 and TRBJ1-2): DGGITQSPKYLFRKEGQNVTLSCEQNLNHDAMYWYRQDPGQGLRLIYYSQIVNDFQKGDIAEGYSVSREKKESFPLTVTSAQKNPTAFYLCASGGLAGGGDTYTFGSGTRLTVV.

With regard to this clone: The CDR3 end lies 3 residues beyond the end of the read and is filled in from the germline J gene. The chain couples TRBV20-1 to TRBJ1-6; D is perhaps TRBD1 (5 bases). CDR3 length equals 15 residues. Germline V gives CDR1 DFQATT, CDR2 SNEGSKA (reference sequence). The ends were cut back, 3 bases at V and 7 bases at J, with 16 bases in the middle. The CDR3 DNA, read in part, is TGCAGTGCTAGTGAGGAGGGGATAAGGAATTCACCC. Protein product: CSASEEGIRNSP. The whole CDR3 sequence reads CSASEEGIRNSPLHF.

A remark on this clone: The read ends 3 residues early relative to the CDR3; the germline J gene fills the gap. V and J are TRBV11-2 and TRBJ2-1, with TRBD2 matching 12 bases. Germline CDR1 is SGHAT and CDR2 is FQNNGV. CDR3 length equals 15 residues. V trimming: 3 bases; J trimming: 9 bases; junction bases outside the gene matches: 6. Incomplete CDR3 DNA: TGTGCCAGCAGCTTGTCCCTAGCGGGGGGGGGTGAG. Translated, it gives CASSLSLAGGGE. The full-length CDR3 reads as CASSLSLAGGGEQFF.